This TCR beta chain was identified in a study of blood T cell repertoires in COVID-19. From germline, CDR1 is LNHDA and CDR2 SQIVND (reference sequence). V shed 9 bases and J 7 bases; nucleotides not matched to a gene: 8. The CDR3 runs to 14 residues. Original analysis: Estimation of nucleated cell counts was performed using reference gene primer amplification. The table came from immunoSEQ multiplex PCR; TCRdb's copy has only in-frame clones and leaves some out. V and J calls and clone size come straight from that table; D and trimming were deduced from the DNA. Of about 32,000 clones listed, 93% were seen once; the top ten hold approximately 0.9%. This clone was recorded once.

The sample comprised peripheral blood. The sequence was obtained from a male donor with active COVID-19. The chain recombines TRBV19 with TRBJ2-2, with 10 bases matching TRBD1. The CDR3: CASGDRGPSGELFF. DNA of the CDR3: TGTGCCAGCGGGGACAGGGGTCCTAGCGGGGAGCTGTTTTTT.